The 9 T cell receptor beta chains listed next were all sequenced from one sample in a study of CD8+CD57+ T cells in acquired aplastic anemia. Profiles of TCR beta VDJ and CDR3 were generated from a genomic DNA template. TCRdb re-called the reads through MiXCR, storing one row per CDR3 protein. The sample lists under 200,000 distinct CDR3 sequences; roughly 47% were seen once. Sequences were obtained from sorted CD4+, CD8+, or CD8+CD57+ T cells (not recorded which) from PBMCs. Receptors were obtained from a human donor in good health.

This clonotype appeared many times. The chain couples TRBV9 to TRBJ2-3; no definite D call. The germline gives CDR1 SGDLS, CDR2 YYNGEE. CDR3 length: 15 residues. The germline V and J ends were trimmed by 2 bases and 2 bases, with 12 bases remaining between them. CDR3 in DNA: TGTGCCAGCAGCGTGCTGAACTACTACACAGATACGCAGTATTTT. It encodes CASSVLNYYTDTQYF.

J is TRBJ2-5 and V is TRBV12-3 or TRBV12-4, with D uncertain. CDR3 length equals 11 residues. V lost 3 bases and J lost 11, with 10 bases in between. CDR3 sequence (DNA): TGTGCCAGCAGTTTCGGTGGCAATCAGTACTTC. As protein: CASSFGGNQYF.

Worth noting for this clonotype: This may be a read error, as it is one base from a much larger clone. Because it lacks the conserved phenylalanine or tryptophan at the end, this CDR3 is likely a read error. V and J are TRBV5-1 and TRBJ1-2; 9 bases match TRBD1. Germline loops: CDR1 SGHRS, CDR2 YFSETQ. V shed 2 bases and J 6 bases; nucleotides not matched to a gene: 2. This CDR3 comprises 13 residues. This CDR3 is CASSFRQGDGYTI. CDR3 DNA sequence: TGCGCCAGCAGCTTTCGACAGGGGGATGGCTACACCATC.

The rearrangement uses TRBV5-8 and TRBJ1-2; perhaps TRBD1 as D (5 bases). There are 15 residues in the CDR3. V dropped 4 bases and J dropped 4 bases, with 17 bases sitting between them. Germline V CDR1 and CDR2: SGHTS, YDEGEE. This CDR3 is CASSPGRGWGYGYTF. The DNA of the CDR3 is TGTGCCAGCAGCCCGGGACGGGGATGGGGCTATGGCTACACCTTC.

The J gene is TRBJ2-7, the V gene TRBV12-3 or TRBV12-4; tentatively, D is TRBD1 (5 bases). The CDR3 runs to 14 residues. Trimming took 2 bases from V and 6 from J, leaving 14 bases between them. The CDR3 here is CASSLRVDTTEQYF. Here the CDR3 DNA reads TGTGCCAGCAGTTTACGGGTGGACACTACCGAGCAGTACTTC.

V gene TRBV30 combines with J gene TRBJ1-5; D is possibly TRBD1 (6 bases). CDR1 and CDR2 from the germline V gene are GTSNPN and SVGIG (reference sequence). The CDR3 loop spans 13 amino acids. With 1 base removed from V and 6 bases from J, the gap between germline ends came to 10 bases. The CDR3 reads CAWSGGAGQPQHF. CDR3 nucleotide sequence: TGTGCCTGGAGTGGGGGGGCGGGTCAGCCCCAGCATTTT. The full variable domain, completed using reference TRBV30 and TRBJ1-5, is SQTIHQWPATLVQPVGSPLSLECTVEGTSNPNLYWYRQAAGRGLQLLFYSVGIGQISSEVPQNLSASRPQDRQFILSSKKLLLSDSGFYLCAWSGGAGQPQHFGDGTRLSIL.

The chain has TRBV2 and TRBJ1-5; 8 bases fit TRBD1. CDR1 is SNHLY and CDR2 is FYNNEI in the germline V gene. The V gene end was trimmed by 7 bases and the J gene end by 10 bases; junction bases not matched to a gene: 15. The CDR3 totals 15 residues. The CDR3 sequence is CASTRTTGGRQPQHF. The CDR3 region has the DNA TGTGCCAGCACCAGGACTACAGGGGGACGTCAACCCCAGCATTTT.

This clonotype occurred many times. The rearrangement uses TRBV20-1 and TRBJ1-1, with a weak D call TRBD1 (6 bases). The CDR3 covers 14 residues. Trimming removed 5 bases at V and 5 bases at J, with 18 bases between. Germline lookup yields CDR1 DFQATT and CDR2 SNEGSKA (reference sequence). The CDR3 coding sequence is TGCAGTGCTCTAAGACCGGGGGCTCGGACTGAAGCTTTCTTT. Its translation: CSALRPGARTEAFF.

This chain joins TRBV10-3 and TRBJ2-3; 7 bases map to TRBD2. Germline V gene data show CDR1 as ENHRY and CDR2 as SYGVKD. This CDR3 is 16 amino acids long. V lost 0 bases and J lost 7; bases outside the gene matches: 10. The CDR3 spells CAISESGGGGTNTQYF. The CDR3 DNA is TGTGCCATCAGTGAGTCGGGTGGGGGGGGTACGAATACGCAGTATTTT.